The source of this T cell receptor (beta chain) is a study of PD-L1 blockade in urothelial cancer. The wider study: Prior chemotherapy ranged from 0 to 3 regimens per patient. Blood analysis occurred 3 weeks (second dose) and 6 weeks after treatment start.

Locally advanced or metastatic urothelial carcinoma was present in patients. Profiling relied on immunoSEQ multiplex PCR, and the TCRdb table lists in-frame clones only, not all of them. The sample includes around 100,000 clones, about nine tenths of them seen just once. CDR1 is SGDLS and CDR2 is YYNGEE in the germline V gene. V was cut by 0 bases and J by 4 bases, with 7 bases left in between. The CDR3 is 13 amino acids. The sequence was collected from an elderly woman with urothelial cancer. Material: PBMCs, obtained around atezolizumab (anti-PD-L1) treatment. The V call is TRBV9, the J call TRBJ1-1, with D uncertain. This CDR3 is CASSVEEFTEAFF. The DNA of the CDR3 is TGTGCCAGCAGCGTAGAAGAGTTCACTGAAGCTTTCTTT. The full variable domain, completed using reference TRBV9 and TRBJ1-1, is DSGVTQTPKHLITATGQRVTLRCSPRSGDLSVYWYQQSLDQGLQFLIQYYNGEERAKGNILERFSAQQFPDLHSELNLSSLELGDSALYFCASSVEEFTEAFFGQGTRLTVV.